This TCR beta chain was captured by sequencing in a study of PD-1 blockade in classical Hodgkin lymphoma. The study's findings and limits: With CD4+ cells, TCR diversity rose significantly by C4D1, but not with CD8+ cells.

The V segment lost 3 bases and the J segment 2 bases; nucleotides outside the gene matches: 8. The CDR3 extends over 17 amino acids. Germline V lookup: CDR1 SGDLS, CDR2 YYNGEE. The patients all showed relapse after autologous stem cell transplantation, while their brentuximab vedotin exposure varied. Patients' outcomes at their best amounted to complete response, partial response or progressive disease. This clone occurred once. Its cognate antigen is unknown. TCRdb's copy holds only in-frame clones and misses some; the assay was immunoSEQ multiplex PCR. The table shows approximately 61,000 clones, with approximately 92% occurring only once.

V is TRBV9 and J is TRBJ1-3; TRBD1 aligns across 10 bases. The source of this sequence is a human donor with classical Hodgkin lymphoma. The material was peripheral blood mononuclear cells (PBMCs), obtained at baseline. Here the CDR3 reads CASSAAGTGDTGNTIYF. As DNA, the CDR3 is TGTGCCAGCAGCGCCGCCGGGACAGGGGACACTGGAAACACCATATATTTT.